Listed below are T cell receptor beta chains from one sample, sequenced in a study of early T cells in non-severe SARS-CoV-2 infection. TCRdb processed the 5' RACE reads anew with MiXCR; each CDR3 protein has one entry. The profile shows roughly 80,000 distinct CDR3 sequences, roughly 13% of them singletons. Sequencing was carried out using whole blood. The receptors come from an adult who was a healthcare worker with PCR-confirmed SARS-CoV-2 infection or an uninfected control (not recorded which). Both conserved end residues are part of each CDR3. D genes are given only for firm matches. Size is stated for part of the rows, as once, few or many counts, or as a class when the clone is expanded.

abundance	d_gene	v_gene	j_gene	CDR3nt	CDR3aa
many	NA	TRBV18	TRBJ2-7	TGTGCCAGCTCACCTACGACAGGAAACTACGAGCAGTACTTC	CASSPTTGNYEQYF
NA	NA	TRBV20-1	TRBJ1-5	TGCAGTGCTAGTATGGGACCGGGGGGAGGTCAGCCCCAGCATTTT	CSASMGPGGGQPQHF
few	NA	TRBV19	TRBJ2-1	TGTGCCAGTAGTATTCCCCCGGGAGTTGGAGAGGATGAGCAGTTCTTC	CASSIPPGVGEDEQFF
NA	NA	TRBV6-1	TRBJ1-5	TGTGCCAGCAACCCCCGGCTGGGGAGATCAAATCAGCCCCAGCATTTT	CASNPRLGRSNQPQHF
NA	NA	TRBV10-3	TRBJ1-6	TGTGCCATCAGTGCGTCAGGGGACCTGTCACCCCTCCACTTT	CAISASGDLSPLHF
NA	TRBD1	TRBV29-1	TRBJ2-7	TGCAGCGTGGGGACAGACTACGAGCAGTACTTC	CSVGTDYEQYF
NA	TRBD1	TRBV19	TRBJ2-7	TGTGCCAGTAGTACTAATCCGGGACAGGGGGCCTACGAGCAGTACTTC	CASSTNPGQGAYEQYF
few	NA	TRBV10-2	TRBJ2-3	TGCGCCAGCAGTGAGTCGGGGGTTCGTACAGATACGCAGTATTTT	CASSESGVRTDTQYF
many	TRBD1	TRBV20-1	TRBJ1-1	TGCAGTGCTAGGGACAGGGGGCTCGGCACTGAAGCTTTCTTT	CSARDRGLGTEAFF
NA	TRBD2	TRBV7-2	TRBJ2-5	TGTGCCAGCAGCTTAGGACTAGCCATGTACTTC	CASSLGLAMYF
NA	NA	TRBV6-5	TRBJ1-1	TGTGTCAGCAGCGCGAGGTACACTGAAGCTTTCTTT	CVSSARYTEAFF
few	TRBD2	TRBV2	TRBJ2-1	TGTGCCAGCAGTGAACGGAGGAGCGGGGGGGCCGGTGAGCAGTTCTTC	CASSERRSGGAGEQFF
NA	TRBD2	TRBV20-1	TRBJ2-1	TGCAGTGCCCCCGATCCTGGCGGGAGGGGCAATGAGCAGTTCTTC	CSAPDPGGRGNEQFF
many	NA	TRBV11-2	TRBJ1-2	TGTGCCAGCAGCCCGGCGGGGGTGCCGACTAACTATGGCTACACCTTC	CASSPAGVPTNYGYTF
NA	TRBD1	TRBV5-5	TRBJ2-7	TGTGCCAGCAGCTTTGGCCAGGGGGCCCACGAGCAGTACTTC	CASSFGQGAHEQYF
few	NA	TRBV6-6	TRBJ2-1	TGTGCCAGCAGTTACGGCAGGGTCTATAATGAGCAGTTCTTC	CASSYGRVYNEQFF
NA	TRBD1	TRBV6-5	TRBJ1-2	TGTGCCAGCAGTTACATCCGGACAGGGGGAGGCTATGGCTACACCTTC	CASSYIRTGGGYGYTF
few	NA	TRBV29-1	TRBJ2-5	TGCAGCGTCCTAGACAGCGCACCTGACCAAGAGACCCAGTACTTC	CSVLDSAPDQETQYF
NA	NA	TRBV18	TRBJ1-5	TGTGCCAGCTCGCCACAGGGAGCTGGGGGCAATCAGCCCCAGCATTTT	CASSPQGAGGNQPQHF
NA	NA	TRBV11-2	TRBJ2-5	TGTGCCAGCAGCCAAGCGGGGACAGACGAGACCCAGTACTTC	CASSQAGTDETQYF
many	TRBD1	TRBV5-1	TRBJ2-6	TGCGCCAGCAGCTCTTACAGGGGGTCTGGGGCCAACGTCCTGACTTTC	CASSSYRGSGANVLTF
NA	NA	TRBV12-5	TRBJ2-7	TGTGCTAGTGGTTCGACCCGCCTAGGGAATTACGAGCAGTACTTC	CASGSTRLGNYEQYF
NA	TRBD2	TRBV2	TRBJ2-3	TGTGCCAGCAGGTGGCTAGCGGGGGGCGCAGATACGCAGTATTTT	CASRWLAGGADTQYF
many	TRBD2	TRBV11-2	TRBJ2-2	TGTGCCAGCAGCCCGGGACCCCGACTAGCGGCGAACACCGGGGAGCTGTTTTTT	CASSPGPRLAANTGELFF
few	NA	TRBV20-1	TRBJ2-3	TGCAGTGCTAGAGATCTTGGACTACCTAAAGGCACAGATACGCAGTATTTT	CSARDLGLPKGTDTQYF
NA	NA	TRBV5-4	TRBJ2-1	TGTGCCAGCACCTCCCGACTAAACGATGAGCAGTTCTTC	CASTSRLNDEQFF
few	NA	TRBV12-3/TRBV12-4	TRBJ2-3	TGTGCCAGCAGGCATGGCCCCGCGGCAGATACGCAGTATTTT	CASRHGPAADTQYF
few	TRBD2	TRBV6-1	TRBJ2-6	TGTGCCAGCCAAGGAGCGGGAACTGGGGCCAACGTCCTGACTTTC	CASQGAGTGANVLTF